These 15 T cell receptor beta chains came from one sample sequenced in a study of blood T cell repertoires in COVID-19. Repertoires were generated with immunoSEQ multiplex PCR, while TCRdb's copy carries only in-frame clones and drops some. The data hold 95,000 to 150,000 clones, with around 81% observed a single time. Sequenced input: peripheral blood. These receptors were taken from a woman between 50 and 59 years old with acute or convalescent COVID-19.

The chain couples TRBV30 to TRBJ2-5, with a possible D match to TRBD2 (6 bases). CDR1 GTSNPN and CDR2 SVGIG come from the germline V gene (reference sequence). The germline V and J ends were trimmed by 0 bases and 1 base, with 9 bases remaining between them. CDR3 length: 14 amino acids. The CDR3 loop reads CAWSVSSAQETQYF. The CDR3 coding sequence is TGTGCCTGGAGTGTTTCTAGCGCCCAAGAGACCCAGTACTTC.

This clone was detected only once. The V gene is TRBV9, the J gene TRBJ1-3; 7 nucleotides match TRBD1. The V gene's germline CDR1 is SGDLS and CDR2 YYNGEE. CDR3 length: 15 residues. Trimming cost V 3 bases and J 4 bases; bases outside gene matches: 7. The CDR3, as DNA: TGTGCCAGCAGCGGATCGACAGGGTTGGGAAACACCATATATTTT. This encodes CASSGSTGLGNTIYF.

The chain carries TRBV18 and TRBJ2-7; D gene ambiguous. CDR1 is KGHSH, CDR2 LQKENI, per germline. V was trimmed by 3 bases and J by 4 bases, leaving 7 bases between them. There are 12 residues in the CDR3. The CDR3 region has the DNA TGTGCCAGCTCACCCTCCAGATACGAGCAGTACTTC. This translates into CASSPSRYEQYF.

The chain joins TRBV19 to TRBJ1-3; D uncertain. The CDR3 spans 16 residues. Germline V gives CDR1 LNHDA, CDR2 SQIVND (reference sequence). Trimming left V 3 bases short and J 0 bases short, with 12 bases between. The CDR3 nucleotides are TGTGCCAGTAGTATTGTTCCGGGAAGCTCTGGAAACACCATATATTTT. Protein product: CASSIVPGSSGNTIYF.

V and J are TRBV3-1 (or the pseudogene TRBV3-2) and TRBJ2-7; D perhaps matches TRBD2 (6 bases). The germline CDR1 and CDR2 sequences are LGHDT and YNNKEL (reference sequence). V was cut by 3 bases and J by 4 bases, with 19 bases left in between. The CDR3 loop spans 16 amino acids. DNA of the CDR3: TGTGCCAGCAGCCACTTTTCCCTTCTAGCGAGGTACGAGCAGTACTTC. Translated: CASSHFSLLARYEQYF.

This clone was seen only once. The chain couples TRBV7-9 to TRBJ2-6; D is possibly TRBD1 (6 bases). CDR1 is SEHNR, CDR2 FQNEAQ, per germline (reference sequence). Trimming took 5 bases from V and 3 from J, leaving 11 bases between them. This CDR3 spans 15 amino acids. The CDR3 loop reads CASSGPGVGANVLTF. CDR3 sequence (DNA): TGTGCCAGCAGCGGCCCAGGGGTTGGGGCCAACGTCCTGACTTTC. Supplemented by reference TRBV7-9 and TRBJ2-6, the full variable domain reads DTGVSQNPRHKITKRGQNVTFRCDPISEHNRLYWYRQTLGQGPEFLTYFQNEAQLEKSRLLSDRFSAERPKGSFSTLEIQRTEQGDSAMYLCASSGPGVGANVLTFGAGSRLTVL.

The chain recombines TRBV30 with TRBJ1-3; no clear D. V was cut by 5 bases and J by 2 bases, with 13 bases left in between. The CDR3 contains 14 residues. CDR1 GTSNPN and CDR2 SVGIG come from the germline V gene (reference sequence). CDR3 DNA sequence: TGTGCCTGGGGCGCGGGTAACGCTGGAAACACCATATATTTT. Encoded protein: CAWGAGNAGNTIYF.

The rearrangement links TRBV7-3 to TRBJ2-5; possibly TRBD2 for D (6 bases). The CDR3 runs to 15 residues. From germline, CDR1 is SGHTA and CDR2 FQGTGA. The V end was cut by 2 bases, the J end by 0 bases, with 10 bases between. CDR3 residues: CASSLGEAHQETQYF. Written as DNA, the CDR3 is TGTGCCAGCAGCTTAGGGGAGGCTCACCAAGAGACCCAGTACTTC.

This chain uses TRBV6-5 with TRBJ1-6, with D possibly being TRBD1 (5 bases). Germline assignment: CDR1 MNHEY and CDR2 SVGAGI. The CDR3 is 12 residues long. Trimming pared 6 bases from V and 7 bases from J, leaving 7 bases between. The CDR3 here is CASSRGNSPLHF. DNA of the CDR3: TGTGCCAGCAGCCGGGGGAATTCACCCCTCCACTTT.

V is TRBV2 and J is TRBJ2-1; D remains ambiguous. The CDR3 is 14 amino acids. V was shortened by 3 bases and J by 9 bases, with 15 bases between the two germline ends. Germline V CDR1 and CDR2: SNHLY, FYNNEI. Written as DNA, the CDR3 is TGTGCCAGCAGTGACCAAGCTGCGGTAAGTGAGCAGTTCTTC. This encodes CASSDQAAVSEQFF. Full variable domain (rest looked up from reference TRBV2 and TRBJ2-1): EPEVTQTPSHQVTQMGQEVILRCVPISNHLYFYWYRQILGQKVEFLVSFYNNEISEKSEIFDDQFSVERPDGSNFTLKIRSTKLEDSAMYFCASSDQAAVSEQFFGPGTRLTVL.

For the CDR3, the DNA is TGTGCCAGCAGTTTCCAGGTCATCTCACCCCTCCACTTT. Residues: CASSFQVISPLHF. The chain joins TRBV27 to TRBJ1-6; no definite D call. This CDR3 comprises 13 residues. Trimming cost V 3 bases and J 10 bases, with 10 bases left between them. The germline V gene encodes CDR1 MNHEY and CDR2 SMNVEV (reference sequence).

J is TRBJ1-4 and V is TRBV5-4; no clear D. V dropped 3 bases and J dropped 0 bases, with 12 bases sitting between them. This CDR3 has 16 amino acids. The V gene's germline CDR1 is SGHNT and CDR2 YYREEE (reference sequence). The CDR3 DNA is TGTGCCAGCAGCTGGAAGGCAGGCGCAACTAATGAAAAACTGTTTTTT. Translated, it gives CASSWKAGATNEKLFF.

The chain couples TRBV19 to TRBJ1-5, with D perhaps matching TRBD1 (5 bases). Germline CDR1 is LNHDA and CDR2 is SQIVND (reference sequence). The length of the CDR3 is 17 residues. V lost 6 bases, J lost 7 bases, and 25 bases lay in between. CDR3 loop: CASSTHGAGLQGQPQHF. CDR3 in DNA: TGTGCCAGTAGCACCCATGGGGCAGGCCTACAAGGGCAGCCCCAGCATTTT. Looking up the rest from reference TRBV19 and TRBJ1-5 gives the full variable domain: DGGITQSPKYLFRKEGQNVTLSCEQNLNHDAMYWYRQDPGQGLRLIYYSQIVNDFQKGDIAEGYSVSREKKESFPLTVTSAQKNPTAFYLCASSTHGAGLQGQPQHFGDGTRLSIL.

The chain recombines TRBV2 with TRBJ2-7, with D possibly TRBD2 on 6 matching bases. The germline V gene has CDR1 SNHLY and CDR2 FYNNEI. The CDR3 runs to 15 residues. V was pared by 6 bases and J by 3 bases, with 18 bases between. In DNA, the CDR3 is TGTGCCAGCAGACCCCACTCGCGGGGTTTCTACGAGCAGTACTTC. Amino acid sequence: CASRPHSRGFYEQYF.

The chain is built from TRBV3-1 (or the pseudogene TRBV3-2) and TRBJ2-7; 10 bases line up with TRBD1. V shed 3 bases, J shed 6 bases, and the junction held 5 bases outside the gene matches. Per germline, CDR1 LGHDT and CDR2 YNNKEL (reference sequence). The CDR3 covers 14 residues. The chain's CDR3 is CASSQAGTGAEQYF. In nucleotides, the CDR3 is TGTGCCAGCAGCCAGGCCGGGACAGGGGCCGAGCAGTACTTC.